This T cell receptor beta chain is from a study of beta chain features in type 1 diabetes. Findings and caveats of the study: Among patients with Type 1 diabetes, TCRB CDR3s were moderately but significantly shorter in every one of the four CD4+ subsets.

The authors reverse transcribed all of the isolated RNA, so sequencing captured expressed TCRB transcripts. Produced via immunoSEQ multiplex PCR; TCRdb's table is partial and in-frame only. Of roughly 700,000 clones in the sample, 10% to 15% are singletons; the top ten hold less than 0.025%. This clone has only a few counts. What it binds is not known. V trimming: 6 bases; J trimming: 0 bases; junction bases outside the gene matches: 6. The CDR3 consists of 17 residues. Per germline, CDR1 SGDLS and CDR2 YYNGEE. Source material: naive CD4+ T cells from blood. The gene calls are TRBV9 and TRBJ2-6; 10 bases fit TRBD1. This receptor was taken from a young man with type 1 diabetes. CDR3 sequence: CASTRQGAGSGANVLTF. The CDR3 region has the DNA TGTGCCAGCACTAGACAGGGGGCCGGCTCTGGGGCCAACGTCCTGACTTTC.